Below are 29 T cell receptor beta chains sequenced from a single sample in a study of shared clonotypes between healthy human individuals. Using immunoSEQ multiplex PCR, the repertoire was profiled, and TCRdb retains in-frame clones only, with some absent. The sample records about 990,000 clones, 75% to 85% being singletons. The sequenced sample was memory CD4+ T cells from PBMCs. Stated subset: CD45RA-negative fraction. These receptors were collected from a man between 18 and 35 years old in good health. Some clones in this sample may be carry-over from other donors' samples.

This chain connects TRBV5-1 to TRBJ2-1; 9 bases are shared with TRBD2. The germline V gene has CDR1 SGHRS and CDR2 YFSETQ. This CDR3 is built from 13 residues. Germline trimming cut 9 bases from V and 2 bases from J; bases unmatched to any gene: 3. CDR3 DNA: TGCGCCATCGCTAGCGGGACCTACAATGAGCAGTTCTTC. Protein sequence: CAIASGTYNEQFF.

This rearrangement joins TRBV30 to TRBJ2-7; D ambiguous. This CDR3 region has 12 residues. V dropped 1 base and J dropped 0 bases, with 4 bases sitting between them. The germline gives CDR1 GTSNPN, CDR2 SVGIG (reference sequence). The CDR3 DNA reads as TGTGCCTGGAGTGCATTCTCCTACGAGCAGTACTTC. It specifies CAWSAFSYEQYF.

This rearrangement joins TRBV7-2 to TRBJ1-6; D unclear. The CDR3 is 12 residues long. Germline V CDR1 and CDR2: SGHTA, FQGNSA. The V gene lost 1 base and the J gene lost 9 bases, with 4 bases spanning the gap. The CDR3 DNA reads TGTGCCAGCAGCTTAGGCGGTTCACCCCTCCACTTT. Translated, it gives CASSLGGSPLHF. The entire variable domain, with the rest obtained from reference TRBV7-2 and TRBJ1-6, is as follows: GAGVSQSPSNKVTEKGKDVELRCDPISGHTALYWYRQSLGQGLEFLIYFQGNSAPDKSGLPSDRFSAERTGGSVSTLTIQRTQQEDSAVYLCASSLGGSPLHFGNGTRLTVT.

The V gene is TRBV7-2, the J gene TRBJ1-5; the D is unclear. With 1 base removed from V and 2 bases from J, the gap between germline ends came to 15 bases. Germline V gene sequence: CDR1 SGHTA, CDR2 FQGNSA. This CDR3 contains 17 residues. CDR3 coding DNA: TGTGCCAGCAGCTTAGTTAGGCTAAGGGAGGGCAATCAGCCCCAGCATTTT. Protein: CASSLVRLREGNQPQHF.

The table lists this clone with a few counts. The chain links TRBV10-3 to TRBJ2-1, with 12 bases aligning to TRBD2. With V trimmed by 0 bases and J by 6 bases, 12 bases remained unmatched. Germline V gene sequence: CDR1 ENHRY, CDR2 SYGVKD. The CDR3 has 19 residues. DNA for the CDR3: TGTGCCATCAGTGAGTCGACTATAAGACTAGCGGGAGAGGGCAATGAGCAGTTCTTC. It is translated as CAISESTIRLAGEGNEQFF.

Of note for this clone: A much bigger clone sits one base away, suggesting this may be a read error. V is TRBV7-6 and J is TRBJ1-2; TRBD1 agrees at 7 bases. V was clipped by 3 bases and J by 3 bases; unmatched bases: 1. The CDR3 has 13 amino acids. CDR1 and CDR2 from the germline V gene are SGHVS and FNYEAQ. The CDR3 loop reads CASSLGTDYGYTF. DNA for the CDR3: TGTGCCAGCAGCTTGGGGACAGACTATGGCTACACCTTC.

The CDR3 here is CASHTSGRGETQYF. The DNA for the CDR3 is TGCGCCAGCCATACTAGCGGGAGAGGAGAGACCCAGTACTTC. V usage is TRBV5-1 and J usage is TRBJ2-5; 11 bases fit TRBD2. The germline CDR1 and CDR2 sequences are SGHRS and YFSETQ. The CDR3 contains 14 residues. Trimming cost V 7 bases and J 4 bases; bases outside gene matches: 6.

The rearrangement joins TRBV25-1 to TRBJ2-2; D is unclear. V lost 6 bases, J lost 2 bases, and 16 bases lay in between. Germline CDR1 reads MGHDK; CDR2 reads SYGVNS. This CDR3 comprises 16 residues. This CDR3 reads CASSAGGTANTGELFF. The CDR3 DNA is TGTGCCAGCAGCGCCGGTGGAACAGCTAACACCGGGGAGCTGTTTTTT.

On this clone: The likely explanation is a read error, given a far larger clone one base away. The chain links TRBV2 to TRBJ1-2; no firm D call. CDR3 length equals 12 residues. The V gene's germline CDR1 is SNHLY and CDR2 FYNNEI. For the CDR3, the DNA is TGTGCCGGCAGTGTAAAGAACTATGGCTACACCTTC. Translation: CAGSVKNYGYTF.

CDR3 sequence (DNA): TGTGCCAGCAGCGCGGGACAGGGGGAGTACGAGCAGTACTTC. This sequence encodes CASSAGQGEYEQYF. The V gene is TRBV9, the J gene TRBJ2-7; 11 bases are a match to TRBD1. From germline, CDR1 is SGDLS and CDR2 YYNGEE. J was trimmed by 4 bases and V by 3 bases; bases with no gene match: 3. The CDR3 is 14 amino acids. The complete variable domain, with remaining parts taken from reference TRBV9 and TRBJ2-7, reads DSGVTQTPKHLITATGQRVTLRCSPRSGDLSVYWYQQSLDQGLQFLIQYYNGEERAKGNILERFSAQQFPDLHSELNLSSLELGDSALYFCASSAGQGEYEQYFGPGTRLTVT.

J is TRBJ2-3 and V is TRBV5-1; D might be TRBD1 (6 bases). The V and J ends lost 1 base and 4 bases respectively, with 10 bases between them. The germline V gene has CDR1 SGHRS and CDR2 YFSETQ. The CDR3 extends over 14 amino acids. The CDR3 loop reads CASSLTTGSDTQYF. The CDR3 DNA reads as TGCGCCAGCAGCTTGACCACAGGGTCAGATACGCAGTATTTT.

This rearrangement joins TRBV30 to TRBJ2-1; TRBD2 matches 12 bases. Germline CDR1 reads GTSNPN; CDR2 reads SVGIG (reference sequence). The CDR3 sequence is 16 residues long. The V segment lost 6 bases and the J segment 7 bases; nucleotides outside the gene matches: 13. CDR3 sequence (DNA): TGTGCCTGCGACTCCGGGACTAGCGGGCGCAGTAATGAGCAGTTCTTC. Protein sequence: CACDSGTSGRSNEQFF.

The chain links TRBV21-1 to TRBJ1-2. TRBV21-1 corresponds to a pseudogene. The CDR3 covers 15 residues. In DNA form, the CDR3 reads TGTGCCAGCAGCAAAGTCGGGACTATCATCTATGGCTACACCTTC. Amino acid sequence: CASSKVGTIIYGYTF.

This clone was counted between two and nine times. The chain uses TRBV9 and TRBJ2-1; weak D call: TRBD2 (6 bases). V was shortened by 3 bases and J by 9 bases, with 22 bases between the two germline ends. Per germline, CDR1 SGDLS and CDR2 YYNGEE. This CDR3 is built from 16 residues. CDR3 sequence: CASSASGTPRAREQFF. The CDR3 nucleotides read TGTGCCAGCAGCGCCTCTGGGACTCCACGAGCTCGTGAGCAGTTCTTC.

This clone has more than one count but fewer than ten. The CDR3 here is CASRDSKGETQYF. The CDR3 coding sequence is TGTGCCAGCCGGGACTCCAAAGGGGAGACCCAGTACTTC. This sequence joins TRBV6-6 and TRBJ2-5, with D perhaps TRBD2 (6 bases). The CDR3 is made up of 13 amino acids. Per the germline V gene, CDR1 is MNHNY and CDR2 is SVGAGI (reference sequence). The ends were cut back, 8 bases at V and 5 bases at J, with 15 bases in the middle.

Concerning this clone itself: A single base is all that separates this from a far larger clone, so a read error is likely. V is TRBV27 and J is TRBJ2-7, with D perhaps matching TRBD1 (6 bases). Germline values: CDR1 MNHEY, CDR2 SMNVEV (reference sequence). This CDR3 region has 15 residues. This CDR3 is CASSLQAGASYGQYF. For the CDR3, the DNA is TGTGCCAGCAGTTTACAGGCAGGGGCGAGCTACGGGCAGTACTTC.

The V call is TRBV15, the J call TRBJ2-7, with 10 positions matching TRBD1. V lost 4 bases to trimming and J lost 4 bases; unmatched junction nucleotides: 10. Germline V gene lookup returns CDR1 LNHNV and CDR2 YYDKDF (reference sequence). There are 16 residues in the CDR3. The CDR3: CATSKSLDRGFYEQYF. DNA of the CDR3: TGTGCCACCAGCAAATCGCTGGACAGGGGGTTTTACGAGCAGTACTTC.

As concerns this clone: The same CDR3 also results from other DNA sequences found in this sample. This chain uses TRBV7-3 with TRBJ2-5, with D possibly being TRBD1 (6 bases). The germline V gene has CDR1 SGHTA and CDR2 FQGTGA. V was cut by 2 bases and J by 5 bases, with 12 bases left in between. The CDR3 covers 14 residues. CDR3 bases: TGTGCCAGCAGCTTATCTGGGGGCCGTGAGACCCAGTACTTC. This codes for CASSLSGGRETQYF. Together with reference TRBV7-3 and TRBJ2-5, the CDR3 gives the full variable domain: GAGVSQTPSNKVTEKGKYVELRCDPISGHTALYWYRQSLGQGPEFLIYFQGTGAADDSGLPNDRFFAVRPEGSVSTLKIQRTERGDSAVYLCASSLSGGRETQYFGPGTRLLVL.

The chain has TRBV15 and TRBJ2-7, with D possibly matching TRBD2 (6 bases). In germline, CDR1 is LNHNV, CDR2 YYDKDF (reference sequence). Trimming took off 0 bases at V and 4 bases at J, with 19 bases between the two ends. The CDR3 has 17 residues. CDR3 sequence (DNA): TGTGCCACCAGCAGAGATTTGGAGGGCAGGGTAGGGTACGAGCAGTACTTC. Translating gives CATSRDLEGRVGYEQYF. Together with reference TRBV15 and TRBJ2-7, the CDR3 gives the full variable domain: DAMVIQNPRYQVTQFGKPVTLSCSQTLNHNVMYWYQQKSSQAPKLLFHYYDKDFNNEADTPDNFQSRRPNTSFCFLDIRSPGLGDTAMYLCATSRDLEGRVGYEQYFGPGTRLTVT.

This clone was recorded only once. This sequence joins TRBV19 and TRBJ2-7; weak D call: TRBD2 (6 bases). Per the germline V gene, CDR1 is LNHDA and CDR2 is SQIVND (reference sequence). V lost 7 bases to trimming and J lost 0 bases, with 13 bases between them. CDR3 length: 14 residues. This CDR3 reads CASKEQLASYEQYF. In DNA, the CDR3 is TGTGCCAGTAAGGAACAACTAGCCTCCTACGAGCAGTACTTC.

Only a few counts were recorded for this clone. J is TRBJ2-3 and V is TRBV4-2; 10 nucleotides line up with TRBD2. The CDR3 is 16 residues long. The germline V gene has CDR1 LGHNA and CDR2 YNFKEQ. V trimming: 2 bases; J trimming: 5 bases; junction bases outside the gene matches: 7. The CDR3: CASSQSTSGNGDTQYF. The CDR3 coding sequence is TGTGCCAGCAGCCAATCTACTAGCGGGAATGGAGATACGCAGTATTTT.

V gene TRBV30 combines with J gene TRBJ1-5; 7 nucleotides line up with TRBD1. CDR3 length: 13 residues. Germline CDR1 is GTSNPN and CDR2 is SVGIG (reference sequence). V lost 1 base to trimming and J lost 6 bases; unmatched junction nucleotides: 3. In DNA, the CDR3 is TGTGCCTGGAGTGCCCAGGGGGTTCAGCCCCAGCATTTT. Encoded protein: CAWSAQGVQPQHF.

The chain carries TRBV6-5 and TRBJ2-7; D remains unclear. V lost 4 bases and J lost 3, with 7 bases in between. Germline V gene sequence: CDR1 MNHEY, CDR2 SVGAGI. This CDR3 has 12 amino acids. This CDR3 reads CASSSIYYEQYF. The CDR3 DNA follows: TGTGCCAGCAGTTCCATATACTACGAGCAGTACTTC.

The V and J genes are TRBV25-1 and TRBJ1-3, with D unclear. The germline V gene encodes CDR1 MGHDK and CDR2 SYGVNS. V lost 5 bases to trimming and J lost 0 bases, with 5 bases between them. The CDR3 totals 13 residues. CDR3 nucleotide sequence: TGTGCCAGCAGTTTGAACTCTGGAAACACCATATATTTT. Translation gives CASSLNSGNTIYF. Full variable domain (outside the CDR3, taken from reference TRBV25-1 and TRBJ1-3): EADIYQTPRYLVIGTGKKITLECSQTMGHDKMYWYQQDPGMELHLIHYSYGVNSTEKGDLSSESTVSRIRTEHFPLTLESARPSHTSQYLCASSLNSGNTIYFGEGSWLTVV.

This clone came up many times. The sample holds other DNA sequences that translate to the same CDR3. This chain connects TRBV2 to TRBJ2-3; a weak D match, TRBD1 (5 bases). This CDR3 has 12 residues. Germline assignment: CDR1 SNHLY and CDR2 FYNNEI. V was cut by 3 bases and J by 6 bases, with 7 bases left in between. CDR3 in amino acids: CASSEGPDTQYF. The CDR3 DNA is TGTGCCAGCAGTGAGGGGCCTGATACGCAGTATTTT.

This clone was found once. This chain connects TRBV4-1 to TRBJ2-7, with no clear D. V lost 1 base, J lost 6 bases, and 13 bases lay in between. This CDR3 has 14 amino acids. Germline CDR1 MGHRA, CDR2 YSYEKL. CDR3 nucleotide sequence: TGCGCCAGCAGCCAAGCGGGCCCCCCCCTCGAGCAGTACTTC. Translated, it gives CASSQAGPPLEQYF.

This clone was recorded a few times. This rearrangement joins TRBV6-5 to TRBJ2-3; 11 positions match TRBD2. V was pared by 7 bases and J by 4 bases, with 7 bases of the junction left unmatched. The germline V gene encodes CDR1 MNHEY and CDR2 SVGAGI. This CDR3 contains 15 residues. The CDR3 bases are TGTGCCAGCACCGATACTAGCGGGAGTCCAGATACGCAGTATTTT. Protein: CASTDTSGSPDTQYF.

This chain connects TRBV7-6 to TRBJ1-1, with D perhaps TRBD1 (5 bases). This CDR3 contains 16 residues. Germline V gene sequence: CDR1 SGHVS, CDR2 FNYEAQ. V was cut by 5 bases and J by 3 bases, with 19 bases left in between. The CDR3 coding sequence is TGTGCCAGCAGCCAAGGGGCGCGGGGTGGGGACACTGAAGCTTTCTTT. Its translation is CASSQGARGGDTEAFF.

Notes on this clone: This likely reflects a read error, since a far larger clone is one base away. Other DNA sequences of this sample code for an identical CDR3. This chain joins TRBV29-1 and TRBJ1-2; maybe TRBD1 (6 bases). CDR1 is SQVTM and CDR2 is ANQGSEA in the germline V gene. This CDR3 spans 14 amino acids. V was trimmed by 4 bases and J by 6 bases, leaving 18 bases between them. Here the CDR3 DNA reads TGCAGCGTTGGTTATGGATTTCAGGGGAATGGCTACACCTTC. Its protein is CSVGYGFQGNGYTF. The whole variable domain, remainder taken from reference TRBV29-1 and TRBJ1-2, is SAVISQKPSRDICQRGTSLTIQCQVDSQVTMMFWYRQQPGQSLTLIATANQGSEATYESGFVIDKFPISRPNLTFSTLTVSNMSPEDSSIYLCSVGYGFQGNGYTFGSGTRLTVV.